The rows below give T cell receptor beta chains drawn from one sample of a study of cytomegalovirus exposure and HLA in healthy donors. Only in-frame clones appear in the TCRdb table, and some are missing; sequencing was by immunoSEQ multiplex PCR. The sample contains roughly 170,000 clones, approximately 78% of which appear only once. The sample was PBMCs. The source of these receptors is a woman between 45 and 65 years old in good health and CMV-seropositive. The CDR3 runs from the conserved cysteine through the conserved F or W. A D gene is named only where the DNA matches it firmly. Not all rows give a size; the values are once, few, many and, for expanded clones, a class.

CDR3aa | CDR3nt | v_gene | abundance | d_gene | j_gene
CASSLAGGYSYEQYF | TGTGCCAGCAGCTTGGCCGGCGGCTACTCCTACGAGCAGTACTTC | TRBV5-4 | . | . | TRBJ2-7
CASSGGTANYGYTF | TGCGCCAGCAGCGGGGGGACAGCTAACTATGGCTACACCTTC | TRBV5-1 | . | TRBD1 | TRBJ1-2
CASSYSYKLSGNTIYF | TGTGCCAGCAGTTACTCATACAAGTTATCTGGAAACACCATATATTTT | TRBV6-5 | . | . | TRBJ1-3
CASSPMGQGSHGYTF | TGTGCCAGCAGTCCAATGGGACAGGGAAGTCATGGCTACACCTTC | TRBV6-6 | . | TRBD1 | TRBJ1-2
CASSLNSNQPQHF | TGTGCCAGCAGCTTAAACTCCAATCAGCCCCAGCATTTT | TRBV7-2 | . | . | TRBJ1-5
CASSAGENTEAFF | TGTGCCAGTAGTGCGGGGGAGAACACTGAAGCTTTCTTT | TRBV19 | . | . | TRBJ1-1
CASSILGSSGNTIYF | TGTGCCAGCAGCATACTAGGGAGCTCTGGAAACACCATATATTTT | TRBV6-1 | . | . | TRBJ1-3
CASSFRLAGLPPDTQYF | TGTGCCAGCAGCTTCCGACTAGCGGGGCTACCCCCAGATACGCAGTATTTT | TRBV13 | . | TRBD2 | TRBJ2-3
CASSDRRNTEAFF | TGTGCCAGCAGTGACAGGCGGAACACTGAAGCTTTCTTT | TRBV2 | . | . | TRBJ1-1
CATSSVPEEITDTQYF | TGTGCCACCAGCAGCGTGCCGGAGGAGATCACAGATACGCAGTATTTT | TRBV15 | . | . | TRBJ2-3
CASSFRDRGSEQYF | TGTGCCAGCAGCTTCCGGGACAGGGGTAGCGAGCAGTACTTC | TRBV21-1 | . | . | TRBJ2-7
CASSLRSAGGVSYEQYF | TGCGCCAGCAGCTTGAGGTCAGCGGGGGGGGTATCCTACGAGCAGTACTTC | TRBV5-1 | few | TRBD2 | TRBJ2-7
CASSLAFPFSNEQFF | TGTGCCAGCAGCTTAGCCTTCCCTTTCTCCAATGAGCAGTTCTTC | TRBV7-6 | few | . | TRBJ2-1
CASSLDRLYGYTF | TGTGCCAGCAGTCTTGACAGGCTCTATGGCTACACCTTC | TRBV6-6 | once | . | TRBJ1-2
CASLERGRGGNTIYF | TGTGCCAGCCTAGAGAGAGGGCGAGGCGGAAACACCATATATTTT | TRBV2 | . | . | TRBJ1-3
CASSAGGYPYNEQFF | TGTGCCAGCAGTGCGGGGGGGTATCCTTACAATGAGCAGTTCTTC | TRBV9 | . | TRBD2 | TRBJ2-1
CASSLVTGAGGYTF | TGTGCCAGCAGCTTAGTGACAGGGGCTGGCGGCTACACCTTC | TRBV7-9 | . | TRBD1 | TRBJ1-2
CATSRPSNQPQHF | TGTGCCACCAGCAGACCCTCTAATCAGCCCCAGCATTTT | TRBV15 | . | . | TRBJ1-5
CSSSYTGSDTEAFF | TGTTCCAGCAGCTACACAGGGTCCGACACTGAAGCTTTCTTT | TRBV7-9 | . | . | TRBJ1-1
CSAKQGDEQYF | TGCAGTGCTAAGCAGGGGGACGAGCAGTACTTC | TRBV20-1 | . | TRBD1 | TRBJ2-7
CASSVGAGYNEQFF | TGTGCCAGCAGCGTAGGGGCAGGTTACAATGAGCAGTTCTTC | TRBV9 | . | . | TRBJ2-1
CASSSTGQGAANEKLFF | TGTGCCAGCAGCTCCACGGGACAGGGGGCGGCTAATGAAAAACTGTTTTTT | TRBV5-4 | . | TRBD1 | TRBJ1-4
CASSSRGQEGGYTF | TGTGCCAGCAGCTCTAGAGGACAGGAGGGAGGCTACACCTTC | TRBV13 | . | TRBD1 | TRBJ1-2
CASNPTGPNRALHF | TGCGCCAGCAACCCGACAGGGCCAAATAGGGCCCTCCACTTT | TRBV4-1 | once | TRBD1 | TRBJ1-6
CASSLVGEENTEAFF | TGCGCCAGCAGCTTGGTGGGGGAGGAGAACACTGAAGCTTTCTTT | TRBV5-1 | few | . | TRBJ1-1
CASSSSGQGIERGNTIYF | TGTGCCAGCAGCTCTTCGGGACAGGGCATCGAGCGAGGAAACACCATATATTTT | TRBV5-6 | . | TRBD1 | TRBJ1-3
CASSIMGQSSGNTIYF | TGTGCCAGTAGTATAATGGGACAGTCCTCTGGAAACACCATATATTTT | TRBV19 | . | TRBD1 | TRBJ1-3
CASSSSSGTALPKTQYF | TGTGCCAGTAGTTCTTCCTCCGGGACAGCACTTCCTAAGACCCAGTACTTC | TRBV19 | . | TRBD1 | TRBJ2-5
CASSIALGGGQETQYF | TGTGCCAGTAGTATAGCCCTAGGGGGGGGACAAGAGACCCAGTACTTC | TRBV19 | . | . | TRBJ2-5
CASSEYGEAQHF | TGTGCCAGCAGTGAATACGGGGAGGCCCAGCATTTT | TRBV6-1 | . | . | TRBJ1-5
CAWSALNRGRETQYF | TGTGCCTGGAGTGCCTTGAACAGGGGGCGAGAGACCCAGTACTTC | TRBV30 | . | TRBD1 | TRBJ2-5
CASGYEGGGNTIYF | TGTGCTAGTGGTTATGAGGGAGGCGGAAACACCATATATTTT | TRBV12-5 | . | . | TRBJ1-3
CAIAGFLDQPQHF | TGTGCCATCGCAGGGTTTTTGGATCAGCCCCAGCATTTT | TRBV10-3 | few | . | TRBJ1-5
CASRGAVTEAFF | TGTGCCTCTCGGGGGGCCGTCACTGAAGCTTTCTTT | TRBV30 | few | . | TRBJ1-1
CASNEGALNYSYTF | TGTGCCAGCAATGAGGGGGCCCTAAACTATAGCTACACCTTC | TRBV6-1 | . | TRBD1 | TRBJ1-2
CASSLGGMNTGELFF | TGTGCCAGCAGCTTGGGAGGGATGAACACCGGGGAGCTGTTTTTT | TRBV5-4 | . | . | TRBJ2-2
CASSLLQGNTEAFF | TGTGCCAGCAGTTTGCTCCAGGGGAACACTGAAGCTTTCTTT | TRBV6-6 | . | . | TRBJ1-1
CASRGGVLDTIYF | TGTGCCAGCAGGGGAGGGGTCTTAGACACCATATATTTT | TRBV6-6 | . | . | TRBJ1-3
CASSNSQGAGQPQHF | TGTGCCAGCAGTAATTCACAGGGGGCGGGTCAGCCCCAGCATTTT | TRBV6-6 | . | TRBD1 | TRBJ1-5
CASSTLAGGRETQYF | TGTGCCAGCAGTACTCTAGCGGGGGGGCGAGAGACCCAGTACTTC | TRBV6-1 | . | TRBD2 | TRBJ2-5
CASSQIKPGLAGETGELFF | TGCGCCAGCAGCCAAATTAAACCGGGACTAGCGGGGGAAACCGGGGAGCTGTTTTTT | TRBV5-1 | . | TRBD2 | TRBJ2-2
CASSGGVSGNTIYF | TGTGCCAGCAGCGGAGGAGTCTCTGGAAACACCATATATTTT | TRBV9 | . | . | TRBJ1-3
CASSVGGDQPQHF | TGTGCCAGCAGCGTGGGCGGGGATCAGCCCCAGCATTTT | TRBV5-4 | . | . | TRBJ1-5
CASSQRGLQETQYF | TGCGCCAGCAGTCAGCGGGGACTCCAAGAGACCCAGTACTTC | TRBV4-1 | . | TRBD2 | TRBJ2-5
CASSFGQDSFTTEAFF | TGTGCCAGCAGCTTTGGACAAGACAGTTTTACCACTGAAGCTTTCTTT | TRBV7-8 | . | . | TRBJ1-1
CASSTSTSGRGGQYF | TGTGCCAGTAGTACCTCGACTAGCGGGCGTGGAGGGCAGTACTTC | TRBV19 | . | TRBD2 | TRBJ2-7
CASWGQGKGETQYF | TGTGCCAGCTGGGGACAGGGCAAAGGGGAGACCCAGTACTTC | TRBV5-6 | few | TRBD1 | TRBJ2-5